The 3 T cell receptor beta chains below were found in one sample sequenced in a study of Tregs in tolerant kidney transplant recipients. Which antigens these TCRs recognize remains unknown. TCRdb keeps only in-frame clones here, not all; method: immunoSEQ multiplex PCR. This sample has tens of thousands of clones, with roughly 95% found just once. The specimen was Tregs from blood cultured with allogeneic cells. The receptors come from a human donor in good health.

The chain links TRBV9 to TRBJ2-5; no firm D call. The CDR3 is 11 residues long. Germline V gives CDR1 SGDLS, CDR2 YYNGEE. Trimming shortened V by 4 bases and J by 5 bases, and 6 bases separated the two germline ends. The CDR3 sequence: CASSRWETQYF. The CDR3 DNA reads as TGTGCCAGCAGCCGTTGGGAGACCCAGTACTTC.

This rearrangement joins TRBV6-1 to TRBJ2-3; weak D call: TRBD2 (6 bases). CDR3 length equals 13 residues. Germline values: CDR1 MNHNS, CDR2 SASEGT. V gave up 3 bases and J gave up 7 bases, with 11 bases separating them. As DNA, the CDR3 is TGTGCCAGCAGTGACCGACTAGTTTATACGCAGTATTTT. Encoded protein: CASSDRLVYTQYF.

The chain carries TRBV30 and TRBJ2-7; 12 positions match TRBD2. Unmatched junction bases numbered 7, after V lost 1 base and J lost 3 bases. CDR3 size: 16 residues. Germline-derived CDR1 and CDR2 are GTSNPN and SVGIG (reference sequence). The CDR3 DNA is TGTGCCTGGAGTGAGCCGGGACTAGCGGGTTACTACGAGCAGTACTTC. Its translation: CAWSEPGLAGYYEQYF.